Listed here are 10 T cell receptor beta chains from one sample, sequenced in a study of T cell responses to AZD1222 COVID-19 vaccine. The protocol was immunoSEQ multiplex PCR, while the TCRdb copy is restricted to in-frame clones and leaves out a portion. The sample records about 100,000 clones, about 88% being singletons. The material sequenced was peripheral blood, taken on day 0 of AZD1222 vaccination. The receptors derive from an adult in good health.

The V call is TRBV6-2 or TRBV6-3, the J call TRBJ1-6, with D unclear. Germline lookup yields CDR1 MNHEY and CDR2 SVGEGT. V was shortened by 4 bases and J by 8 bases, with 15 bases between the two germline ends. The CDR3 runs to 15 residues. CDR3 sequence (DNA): TGTGCCAGCAGTTGGGCCCCAATCAGAGATTCACCCCTCCACTTT. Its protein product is CASSWAPIRDSPLHF.

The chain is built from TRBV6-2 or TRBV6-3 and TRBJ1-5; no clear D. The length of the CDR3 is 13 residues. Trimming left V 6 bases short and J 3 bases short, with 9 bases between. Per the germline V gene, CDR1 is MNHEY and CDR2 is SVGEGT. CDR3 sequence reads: CASSLAVNQPQHF. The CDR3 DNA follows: TGTGCCAGCAGCTTAGCAGTCAATCAGCCCCAGCATTTT.

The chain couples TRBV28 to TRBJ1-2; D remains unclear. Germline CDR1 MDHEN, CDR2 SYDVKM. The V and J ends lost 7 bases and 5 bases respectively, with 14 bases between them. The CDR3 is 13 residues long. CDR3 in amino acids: CASNQARWYGYTF. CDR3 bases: TGTGCCAGCAACCAGGCGAGATGGTATGGCTACACCTTC.

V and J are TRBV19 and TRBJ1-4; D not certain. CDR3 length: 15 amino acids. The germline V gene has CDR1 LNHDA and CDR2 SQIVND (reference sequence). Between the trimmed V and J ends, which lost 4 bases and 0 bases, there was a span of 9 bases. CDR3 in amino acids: CASSTLQTTNEKLFF. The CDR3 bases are TGTGCCAGTAGTACTCTACAGACAACTAATGAAAAACTGTTTTTT.

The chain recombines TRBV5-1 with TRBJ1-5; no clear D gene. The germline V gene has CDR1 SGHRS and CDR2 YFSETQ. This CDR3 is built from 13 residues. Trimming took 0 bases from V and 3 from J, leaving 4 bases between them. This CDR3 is CASSLGDNQPQHF. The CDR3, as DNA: TGCGCCAGCAGCTTGGGGGACAATCAGCCCCAGCATTTT.

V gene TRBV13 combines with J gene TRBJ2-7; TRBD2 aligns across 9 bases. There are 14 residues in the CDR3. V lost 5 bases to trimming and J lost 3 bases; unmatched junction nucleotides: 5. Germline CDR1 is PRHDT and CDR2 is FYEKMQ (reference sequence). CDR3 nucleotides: TGTGCCAGCAGCCTGGGACTAGCTAGCTACGAGCAGTACTTC. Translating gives CASSLGLASYEQYF.

Here the CDR3 reads CASRPSGNTGELFF. The CDR3 region has the DNA TGTGCCAGCCGTCCTTCAGGGAACACCGGGGAGCTGTTTTTT. The J gene is TRBJ2-2, the V gene TRBV14, with no clear D. V was cut by 8 bases and J by 1 base, with 11 bases left in between. The length of the CDR3 is 14 residues. CDR1 and CDR2 (germline): SGHDN, FVKESK.

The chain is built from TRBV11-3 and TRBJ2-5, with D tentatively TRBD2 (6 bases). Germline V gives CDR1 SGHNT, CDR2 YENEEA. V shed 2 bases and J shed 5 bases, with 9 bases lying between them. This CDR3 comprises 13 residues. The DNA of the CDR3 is TGTGCCAGCAGCTTACGGGAGACGGAGACCCAGTACTTC. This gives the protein CASSLRETETQYF.

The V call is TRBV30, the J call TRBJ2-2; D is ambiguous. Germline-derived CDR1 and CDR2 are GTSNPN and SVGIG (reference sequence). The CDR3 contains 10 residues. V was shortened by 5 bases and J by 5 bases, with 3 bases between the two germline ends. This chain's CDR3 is CAWGTGELFF. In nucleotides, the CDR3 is TGTGCCTGGGGGACCGGGGAGCTGTTTTTT.

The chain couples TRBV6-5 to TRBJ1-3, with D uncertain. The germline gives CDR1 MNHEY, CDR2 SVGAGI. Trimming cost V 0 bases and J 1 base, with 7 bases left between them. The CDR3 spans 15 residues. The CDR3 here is CASSYSYASGNTIYF. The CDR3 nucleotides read TGTGCCAGCAGTTACTCTTACGCATCTGGAAACACCATATATTTT.